These 22 T cell receptor beta chains came from one sample sequenced in a study of T cells in Graves' hyperthyroidism and ophthalmopathy. Template material for amplifying TCR beta CDR3 regions consisted of RNA transcripts. HTBI primers were the set used in a first-round RT-PCR of the TCR CDR3. TCRdb ran MiXCR on the multiplex PCR reads and lists one entry per CDR3 protein. This table has 640,000 or so distinct CDR3 sequences, more than 13% appearing once. The sample taken for sequencing was blood. These receptors were obtained from a woman between 18 and 30 years old with Graves' ophthalmopathy.

The rearrangement uses TRBV19 and TRBJ1-1; D remains unclear. Trimming shortened V by 5 bases and J by 1 base, and 14 bases separated the two germline ends. CDR1 and CDR2 (germline): LNHDA, SQIVND (reference sequence). This CDR3 region has 15 residues. The CDR3 sequence is CASSARLSGNTEAFF. DNA for the CDR3: TGTGCCAGTAGTGCTCGTTTGAGTGGGAACACTGAAGCTTTCTTT.

In this sample, this clonotype turned up a few times. The chain joins TRBV29-1 to TRBJ1-1, with 7 positions matching TRBD1. From germline, CDR1 is SQVTM and CDR2 ANQGSEA. V trimming: 5 bases; J trimming: 6 bases; junction bases outside the gene matches: 15. The CDR3 is 15 residues long. CDR3 region: CSVTGTARSIAEAFF. The CDR3 nucleotides read TGCAGCGTTACCGGGACAGCAAGGAGTATCGCTGAAGCTTTCTTT.

V usage is TRBV11-2 and J usage is TRBJ1-1, with D possibly being TRBD1 (5 bases). The V end lost 5 bases, the J end lost 6 bases, and 19 bases lay between the germline ends. CDR3 length: 15 amino acids. CDR1 and CDR2 (germline): SGHAT, FQNNGV. DNA of the CDR3: TGTGCCAGCAGCCCTCCTTCCCTGGGGACCTCTGAAGCTTTCTTT. Its translation is CASSPPSLGTSEAFF.

The chain uses TRBV4-3 and TRBJ1-5, with a tentative D call TRBD1 (5 bases). The CDR3 covers 17 residues. Germline CDR1 is LGHNA and CDR2 is YSLEER. Trimming took off 0 bases at V and 9 bases at J, with 21 bases between the two ends. The CDR3 region is CASSQDFVGAGQPPQHF. CDR3 DNA: TGCGCCAGCAGCCAAGATTTCGTAGGGGCAGGGCAGCCGCCCCAGCATTTT.

This rearrangement joins TRBV19 to TRBJ1-5; D remains ambiguous. Germline assignment: CDR1 LNHDA and CDR2 SQIVND (reference sequence). Deletions cut 7 bases from V and 7 bases from J, with 11 bases between. This CDR3 spans 12 amino acids. Here the CDR3 reads CASTSNWQPQHF. The CDR3 nucleotides are TGTGCCAGTACTTCGAACTGGCAGCCCCAGCATTTT.

This clonotype was seen repeatedly, ten times or more. The V and J genes are TRBV6-2 or TRBV6-3 and TRBJ1-1, with TRBD1 matching 7 bases. Germline V gene data show CDR1 as MNHEY and CDR2 as SVGEGT. V lost 6 bases and J lost 5; bases outside the gene matches: 9. The CDR3 covers 14 residues. The chain's CDR3 is CASSFRQGWTEAFF. The CDR3 bases are TGTGCCAGCAGCTTTAGACAGGGTTGGACTGAAGCTTTCTTT.

The gene calls are TRBV4-1 and TRBJ2-1, with TRBD2 as a possible D gene (6 bases). The CDR3 is made up of 17 amino acids. Per germline, CDR1 MGHRA and CDR2 YSYEKL. The germline V and J ends were trimmed by 0 bases and 2 bases, with 14 bases remaining between them. The CDR3 is CASSQDRSGYPYNEQFF. The CDR3 coding sequence is TGCGCCAGCAGCCAAGATCGGAGCGGGTACCCCTACAATGAGCAGTTCTTC.

On this clonotype itself: Given a much more abundant clone one base away, this may be a read error. The gene calls are TRBV7-3 and TRBJ1-1, with 8 bases aligning to TRBD1. The germline V gene encodes CDR1 SGHTA and CDR2 FQGTGA. The CDR3 loop spans 14 amino acids. In DNA form, the CDR3 reads TGTGTCAGCAGCGGGGGACAGGCGAACACTGAAGCTTTCTTT. Translated: CVSSGGQANTEAFF. Full variable domain (missing parts from reference TRBV7-3 and TRBJ1-1): GAGVSQTPSNKVTEKGKYVELRCDPISGHTALYWYRQSLGQGPEFLIYFQGTGAADDSGLPNDRFFAVRPEGSVSTLKIQRTERGDSAVYLCVSSGGQANTEAFFGQGTRLTVV.

This clonotype was recorded many times. The genes are TRBV6-5 and TRBJ2-7; tentatively, D is TRBD1 or TRBD2 (5 bases each). The CDR3 loop spans 15 amino acids. The V gene lost 0 bases and the J gene lost 2 bases, with 11 bases spanning the gap. Germline CDR1 reads MNHEY; CDR2 reads SVGAGI. This CDR3 is CASSYSYGAPYEQYF. The CDR3 DNA sequence: TGTGCCAGCAGTTACTCGTACGGGGCCCCCTACGAGCAGTACTTC.

This clonotype was picked up many times. The gene calls are TRBV11-2 and TRBJ2-3; TRBD2 matches at 10 bases. After removal of 1 base from V and 4 bases from J, the junction contained 8 bases not matched to a gene. The germline CDR1 and CDR2 sequences are SGHAT and FQNNGV. The CDR3 totals 17 residues. CDR3 coding DNA: TGTGCCAGCAGCTTAGGATCACTAGCGGGAATTTCAGATACGCAGTATTTT. As protein: CASSLGSLAGISDTQYF. Variable domain in full (rest from reference TRBV11-2 and TRBJ2-3): EAGVAQSPRYKIIEKRQSVAFWCNPISGHATLYWYQQILGQGPKLLIQFQNNGVVDDSQLPKDRFSAERLKGVDSTLKIQPAKLEDSAVYLCASSLGSLAGISDTQYFGPGTRLTVL.

The chain links TRBV27 to TRBJ2-1; D perhaps matches TRBD1 (5 bases). The CDR3 runs to 12 residues. Trimming shortened V by 2 bases and J by 10 bases, and 9 bases separated the two germline ends. The germline V gene has CDR1 MNHEY and CDR2 SMNVEV (reference sequence). The CDR3 is CASSLNGHEQFF. CDR3 sequence (DNA): TGTGCCAGCAGTTTAAACGGACACGAGCAGTTCTTC.

This clonotype was detected a few times. The V gene is TRBV12-3 or TRBV12-4, the J gene TRBJ2-1; a weak D match, TRBD2 (5 bases). The CDR3 has 13 amino acids. V lost 3 bases and J lost 8, with 11 bases in between. CDR3 residues: CASSLRGWDEQFF. The CDR3 coding sequence is TGTGCCAGCAGTTTGAGAGGGTGGGATGAGCAGTTCTTC.

In this sample, this clonotype turned up many times. The V call is TRBV20-1, the J call TRBJ2-3; no clear D gene. CDR1 is DFQATT and CDR2 is SNEGSKA in the germline V gene (reference sequence). V was clipped by 1 base and J by 2 bases, with 10 bases between them. There are 14 residues in the CDR3. CDR3 sequence: CSARGPAYTDTQYF. For the CDR3, the DNA is TGCAGTGCTAGAGGTCCAGCCTACACAGATACGCAGTATTTT.

This clonotype was recorded many times. The chain recombines TRBV27 with TRBJ2-1, with D tentatively TRBD2 (5 bases). CDR3 length: 13 amino acids. V lost 7 bases to trimming and J lost 5 bases, with 12 bases between them. CDR1 and CDR2 from the germline V gene are MNHEY and SMNVEV (reference sequence). CDR3 DNA sequence: TGTGCCAGCACTTGGAGGTTCCACAATGAGCAGTTCTTC. It yields the protein CASTWRFHNEQFF.

The chain combines TRBV19 with TRBJ1-2; D might be TRBD1 (6 bases). V was clipped by 0 bases and J by 7 bases, with 21 bases between them. The CDR3 runs to 17 residues. Per germline, CDR1 LNHDA and CDR2 SQIVND (reference sequence). The CDR3 DNA is TGTGCCAGTAGTATAGATCCCTCAGGGGTCCTTATGGGTGGCTACACCTTC. As protein: CASSIDPSGVLMGGYTF.

This clonotype was found many times. The rearrangement links TRBV27 to TRBJ1-2; 10 bases are a match to TRBD1. There are 15 residues in the CDR3. CDR1 MNHEY and CDR2 SMNVEV come from the germline V gene (reference sequence). With 3 bases clipped from V and 4 bases from J, the junction kept 5 bases outside the gene matches. CDR3 loop: CASSFLTGGTYGYTF. The DNA of the CDR3 is TGTGCCAGCAGTTTCTTGACAGGGGGCACCTATGGCTACACCTTC.

This clonotype came up many times. The V gene is TRBV9, the J gene TRBJ1-2; D perhaps matches TRBD1 (5 bases). The germline V and J ends were trimmed by 0 bases and 3 bases, with 9 bases remaining between them. Germline V lookup: CDR1 SGDLS, CDR2 YYNGEE. The CDR3 runs to 14 residues. This chain's CDR3 is CASSVGGDYYGYTF. In DNA form, the CDR3 reads TGTGCCAGCAGCGTAGGAGGGGATTACTATGGCTACACCTTC. Together with reference TRBV9 and TRBJ1-2, the CDR3 gives the full variable domain: DSGVTQTPKHLITATGQRVTLRCSPRSGDLSVYWYQQSLDQGLQFLIQYYNGEERAKGNILERFSAQQFPDLHSELNLSSLELGDSALYFCASSVGGDYYGYTFGSGTRLTVV.

This clonotype was seen a few times. V usage is TRBV3-1 and J usage is TRBJ2-5; tentatively, D is TRBD2 (6 bases). Trimming left V 1 base short and J 6 bases short, with 24 bases between. The V gene's germline CDR1 is LGHDT and CDR2 YNNKEL (reference sequence). This CDR3 contains 18 residues. This CDR3 reads CASSQGVASEGGLQTQYF. The CDR3 DNA sequence: TGTGCCAGCAGCCAAGGGGTCGCTAGCGAAGGAGGGCTACAGACCCAGTACTTC.

The table lists this clonotype with many counts. J is TRBJ1-5 and V is TRBV12-3 or TRBV12-4, with D unresolved. The CDR3 consists of 17 residues. V lost 5 bases and J lost 3, with 20 bases in between. CDR3: CASSPTTFGTNNQPQHF. The CDR3 DNA follows: TGTGCCAGCAGTCCCACTACCTTCGGAACTAACAATCAGCCCCAGCATTTT.

This clonotype was detected many times. The rearrangement links TRBV7-3 to TRBJ1-1, with no clear D. V lost 5 bases to trimming and J lost 1 base, with 8 bases between them. The CDR3 runs to 13 residues. Germline CDR1 reads SGHTA; CDR2 reads FQGTGA. CDR3 bases: TGTGCCAGCAGCACCTCACCGAACACTGAAGCTTTCTTT. The encoded protein is CASSTSPNTEAFF. Supplemented by reference TRBV7-3 and TRBJ1-1, the full variable domain reads GAGVSQTPSNKVTEKGKYVELRCDPISGHTALYWYRQSLGQGPEFLIYFQGTGAADDSGLPNDRFFAVRPEGSVSTLKIQRTERGDSAVYLCASSTSPNTEAFFGQGTRLTVV.

This clonotype was detected many times. V gene TRBV6-1 combines with J gene TRBJ2-7, with D possibly called TRBD1 or TRBD2 (5 bases each). Trimming removed 6 bases at V and 2 bases at J, with 14 bases between. The germline V gene encodes CDR1 MNHNS and CDR2 SASEGT. The CDR3 sequence is 14 residues long. The CDR3 region is CASSPGRWAYEQYF. In nucleotides, the CDR3 is TGTGCCAGCAGCCCGGGACGGTGGGCCTACGAGCAGTACTTC.

This clonotype was counted ten times or more. This rearrangement joins TRBV11-2 to TRBJ2-5; D tentatively fits TRBD1 or TRBD2 (5 bases each). The CDR3 has 12 residues. Trimming removed 6 bases from V and 7 bases from J, with 12 bases in between. CDR1 and CDR2 from the germline V gene are SGHAT and FQNNGV. The DNA of the CDR3 is TGTGCCAGCAGTCCGTTGAGGGGGACCCAGTACTTC. Protein sequence: CASSPLRGTQYF.